This T cell receptor beta chain appears in the sequencing data of a study of beta chain features in type 1 diabetes. The overall study: Sorted cells from all samples, numbering 107,917,701, were examined. Whole-study results and caveats: Shorter TCRB CDR3s, moderately but significantly so, were found in Type 1 diabetes patients in all four CD4+ subsets. The naive, central memory and Treg TCRB repertoires showed an apparent similarity that was greater among patients than among healthy donors.

This clone was detected only a few times. What it binds is not known. Every bit of the isolated RNA underwent reverse transcription, so sequencing read expressed TCRB transcripts. Assay: immunoSEQ multiplex PCR; the TCRdb copy retains only in-frame clones and omits some. The sample lists more than 300,000 clones, around 9.7% occurring once. Germline V gene data show CDR1 as GTSNPN and CDR2 as SVGIG (reference sequence). Losses at the gene ends were 4 bases for V and 1 base for J; bases not matched to a gene: 3. CDR3 length: 13 residues. This receptor was obtained from a young man with type 1 diabetes. The rearrangement joins TRBV30 to TRBJ2-5; 7 bases match TRBD2. Sequenced: central memory CD4+ T cells from blood. The CDR3, as DNA: TGTGCCTGGAATTCGGGGGGCCAAGAGACCCAGTACTTC. Its protein is CAWNSGGQETQYF. The complete variable domain, with remaining parts taken from reference TRBV30 and TRBJ2-5, reads SQTIHQWPATLVQPVGSPLSLECTVEGTSNPNLYWYRQAAGRGLQLLFYSVGIGQISSEVPQNLSASRPQDRQFILSSKKLLLSDSGFYLCAWNSGGQETQYFGPGTRLLVL.